This T cell receptor (beta chain) was identified in a study of cytomegalovirus exposure and HLA in healthy donors. Germline-derived CDR1 and CDR2 are LNHDA and SQIVND (reference sequence). Losses at the gene ends were 6 bases for V and 6 bases for J; bases not matched to a gene: 17. The CDR3 covers 19 residues. Both 60 Vbeta primers and 13 Jbeta primers went into the PCR. Some clones are missing from TCRdb's copy, which holds only in-frame ones; the method was immunoSEQ multiplex PCR. The sample has about 180,000 clones, approximately 80% seen once. The chain links TRBV19 to TRBJ2-2, with TRBD1 matching 12 bases. The source is a woman aged 50 to 60 in good health and CMV-seropositive. The sample was PBMCs. CDR3 coding DNA: TGTGCCAGTAGGGGGATCCGGGACAGGGGGCTTATTGGGGCCGGGGAGCTGTTTTTT. Translating it yields CASRGIRDRGLIGAGELFF.